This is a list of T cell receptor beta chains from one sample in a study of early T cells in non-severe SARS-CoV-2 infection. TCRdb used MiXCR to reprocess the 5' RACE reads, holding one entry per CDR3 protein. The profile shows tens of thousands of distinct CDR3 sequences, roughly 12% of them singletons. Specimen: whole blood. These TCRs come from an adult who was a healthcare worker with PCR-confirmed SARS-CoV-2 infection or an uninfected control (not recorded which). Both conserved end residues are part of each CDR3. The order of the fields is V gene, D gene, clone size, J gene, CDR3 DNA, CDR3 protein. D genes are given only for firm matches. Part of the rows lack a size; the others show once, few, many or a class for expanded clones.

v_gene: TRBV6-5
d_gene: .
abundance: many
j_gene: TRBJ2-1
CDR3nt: TGTGCCAGCAGTCCGGCCCCCTGGCGGGAACGCCGAATTTACAATGAGCAGTTCTTC
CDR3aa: CASSPAPWRERRIYNEQFF

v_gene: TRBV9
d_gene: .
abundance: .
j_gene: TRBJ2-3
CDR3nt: TGTGCCAGCAGCGTAGGGCCGGCGCACACAGATACGCAGTATTTT
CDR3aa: CASSVGPAHTDTQYF

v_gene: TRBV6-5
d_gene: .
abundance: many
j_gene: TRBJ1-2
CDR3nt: TGTGCCAGCAGCCGACCGGGTCCCTATGGCTACACCTTC
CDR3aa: CASSRPGPYGYTF

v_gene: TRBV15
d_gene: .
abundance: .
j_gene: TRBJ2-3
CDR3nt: TGTGCTGTCCCCGGGCGCACAGATACGCAGTATTTT
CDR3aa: CAVPGRTDTQYF

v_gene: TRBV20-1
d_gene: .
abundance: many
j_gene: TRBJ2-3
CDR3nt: TGCAGTGCTCCTTCAGGGGCCCTCTCAGGTGGTACGCAGTATTTT
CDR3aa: CSAPSGALSGGTQYF

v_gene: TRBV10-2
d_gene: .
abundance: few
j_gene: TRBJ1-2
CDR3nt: TGCGCCAGCAGTGAACGAACTGGGGCTAACTATGGCTACACCTTC
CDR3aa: CASSERTGANYGYTF

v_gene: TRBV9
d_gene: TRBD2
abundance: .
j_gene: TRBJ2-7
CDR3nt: TGTGCCAGCAGCGCTGAAGGAGCGGGGTTTGGAGAGCAGTACTTC
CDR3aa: CASSAEGAGFGEQYF

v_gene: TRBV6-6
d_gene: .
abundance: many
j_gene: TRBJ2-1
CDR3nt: TGTGCCAGCAGTTACGAGCAGGGTCCCTACAATGAGCAGTTCTTC
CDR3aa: CASSYEQGPYNEQFF

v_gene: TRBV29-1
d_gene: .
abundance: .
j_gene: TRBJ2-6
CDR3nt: TGCAGCGTAGTGGCAGGCGTCGCTGGGGCCAACGTCCTGACTTTC
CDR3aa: CSVVAGVAGANVLTF

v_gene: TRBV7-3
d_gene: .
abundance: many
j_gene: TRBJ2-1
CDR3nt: TGTGCCAGCAGCCCCCAGGGGTCAATCGGGAATGAGCAGTTCTTC
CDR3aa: CASSPQGSIGNEQFF

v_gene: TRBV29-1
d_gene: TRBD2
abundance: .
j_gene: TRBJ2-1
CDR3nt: TGCAGCGTTGAAGCTAGCGGGTTTGAGCAGTTCTTC
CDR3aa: CSVEASGFEQFF

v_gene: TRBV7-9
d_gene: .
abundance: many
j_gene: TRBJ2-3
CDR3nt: TGTGCCAGCAGCCAGTACAGGGAATCCACAGATACGCAGTATTTT
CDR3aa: CASSQYRESTDTQYF

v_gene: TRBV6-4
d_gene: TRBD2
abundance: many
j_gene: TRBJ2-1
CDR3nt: TGTGCCAGCAGTACTAGCGGGGGGGCAGCTGAGCAGTTCTTC
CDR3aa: CASSTSGGAAEQFF

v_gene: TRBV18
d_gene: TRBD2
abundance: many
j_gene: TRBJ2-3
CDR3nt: TGTGCCAGCTCACCCAACGGACTAGCGGGGGGCACAGATACGCAGTATTTT
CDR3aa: CASSPNGLAGGTDTQYF

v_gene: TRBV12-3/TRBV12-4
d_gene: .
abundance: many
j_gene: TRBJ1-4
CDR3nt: TGTGCCAGCAGAGTAAAGGGAACTAATGAAAAACTGTTTTTT
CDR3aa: CASRVKGTNEKLFF

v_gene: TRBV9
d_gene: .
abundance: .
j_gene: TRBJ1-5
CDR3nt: TGTGCCAGCAGCGTAGACACGAGAGCAGAGCCCCAGCATTTT
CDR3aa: CASSVDTRAEPQHF

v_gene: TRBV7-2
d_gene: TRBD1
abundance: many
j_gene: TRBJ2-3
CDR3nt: TGTGCCAGCAGGAGGGACAGGGGGTCAGATACGCAGTATTTT
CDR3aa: CASRRDRGSDTQYF

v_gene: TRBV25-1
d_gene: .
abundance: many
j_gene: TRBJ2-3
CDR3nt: TGTGCCAGCAGTGGAGGGCCTAGCACAGATACGCAGTATTTT
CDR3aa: CASSGGPSTDTQYF

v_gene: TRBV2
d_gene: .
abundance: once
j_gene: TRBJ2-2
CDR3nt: TGTGCCAGCAGTGAGGGCTGGGACCCGGAGCTGTTTTTT
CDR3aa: CASSEGWDPELFF

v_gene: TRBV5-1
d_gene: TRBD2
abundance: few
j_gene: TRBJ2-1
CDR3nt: TGCGCCAGCAGGGCGGGAGTCGATGAGCAGTTCTTC
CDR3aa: CASRAGVDEQFF

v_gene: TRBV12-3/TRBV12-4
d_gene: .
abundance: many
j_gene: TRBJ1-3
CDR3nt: TGTGCCAGCAGGTCAGGGAATTCTGGAAACACCATATATTTT
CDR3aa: CASRSGNSGNTIYF

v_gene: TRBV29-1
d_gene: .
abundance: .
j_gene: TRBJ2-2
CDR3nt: TGCAGCGTTGGAGTTACGGGGACTGGCGCCGGGGAGCTGTTTTTT
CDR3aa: CSVGVTGTGAGELFF

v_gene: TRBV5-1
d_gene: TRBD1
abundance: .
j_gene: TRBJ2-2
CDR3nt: TGCGCCAGCAGCTTGGGGACAGGGTACACAACGAACACCGGGGAGCTGTTTTTT
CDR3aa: CASSLGTGYTTNTGELFF

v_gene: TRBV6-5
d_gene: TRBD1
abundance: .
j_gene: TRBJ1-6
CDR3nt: TGTGCCAGCAGCCTGACAGGGTATAATTCACCCCTCCACTTT
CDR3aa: CASSLTGYNSPLHF

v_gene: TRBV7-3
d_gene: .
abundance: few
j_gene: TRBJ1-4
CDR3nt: TGTGCCAGCAGCTTAAAGGGCCGTGCAACTAATGAAAAACTGTTTTTT
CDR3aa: CASSLKGRATNEKLFF

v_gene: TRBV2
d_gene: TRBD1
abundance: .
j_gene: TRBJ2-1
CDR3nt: TGTGCCAGCAGTTCCTCACCGGGACAGGGCCTGTTCTTC
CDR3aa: CASSSSPGQGLFF

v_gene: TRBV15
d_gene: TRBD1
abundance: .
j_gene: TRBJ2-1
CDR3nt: TGTGCCACCAGGAGAACCGGGACAGGGGAGCTTGGGGAGCAGTTCTTC
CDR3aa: CATRRTGTGELGEQFF

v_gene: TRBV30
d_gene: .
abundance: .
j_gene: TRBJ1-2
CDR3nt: TGTGCGTCGGGGGGCTACACCTTC
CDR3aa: CASGGYTF

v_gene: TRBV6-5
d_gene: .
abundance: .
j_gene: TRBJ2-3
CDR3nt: TGTGCCAGCAGTTACTCCCGGGGCACAGATACGCAGTATTTT
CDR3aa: CASSYSRGTDTQYF

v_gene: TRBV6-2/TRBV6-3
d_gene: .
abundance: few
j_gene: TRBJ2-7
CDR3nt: TGTGCCAGCAGCAAAGCGGGACAGCACTCCTACGAGCAGTACTTC
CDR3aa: CASSKAGQHSYEQYF

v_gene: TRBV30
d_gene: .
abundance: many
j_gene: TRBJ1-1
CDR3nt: TGTGCCTTATTCCCCAGGGTAAGCACTGAAGCTTTCTTT
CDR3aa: CALFPRVSTEAFF

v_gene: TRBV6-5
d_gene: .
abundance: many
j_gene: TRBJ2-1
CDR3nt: TGTGCCAGCAGAACCGACAGAGCCTCTTACAATGAGCAGTTCTTC
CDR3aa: CASRTDRASYNEQFF

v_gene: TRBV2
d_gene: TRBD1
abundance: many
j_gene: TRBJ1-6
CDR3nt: TGTGCCAGCAGTGAAAGACAGGGTTATTCACCCCTCCACTTT
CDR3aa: CASSERQGYSPLHF

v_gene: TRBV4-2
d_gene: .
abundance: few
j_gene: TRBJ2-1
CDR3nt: TGTGCCAGCAGTCCCGGACAGGCGGGGAATGAGCAGTTCTTC
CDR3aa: CASSPGQAGNEQFF

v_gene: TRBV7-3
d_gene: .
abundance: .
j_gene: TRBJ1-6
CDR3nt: TGTGCCAGCAGCTCCTACAGGGATTCACCCCTCCACTTT
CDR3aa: CASSSYRDSPLHF

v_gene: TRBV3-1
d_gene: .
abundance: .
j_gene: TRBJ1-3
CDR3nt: TGTGCCAGCAGCCAAGGGACAGATGGAAACACCATATATTTT
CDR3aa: CASSQGTDGNTIYF

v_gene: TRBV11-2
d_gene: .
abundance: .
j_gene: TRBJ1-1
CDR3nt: TGTGCCAGCAGCTTAGATCCCGCTCCGGCAGCTTTCTTT
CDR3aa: CASSLDPAPAAFF

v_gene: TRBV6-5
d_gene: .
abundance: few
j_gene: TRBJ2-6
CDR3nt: TGTGCCAGCAGTTATTCTCCAGGGGCCAACGTCCTGACTTTC
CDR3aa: CASSYSPGANVLTF

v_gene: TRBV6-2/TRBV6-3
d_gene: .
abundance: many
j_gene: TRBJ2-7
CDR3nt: TGTGCCAGCAGTTACTCGTGGGAGCCCTACGAGCAGTACTTC
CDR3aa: CASSYSWEPYEQYF

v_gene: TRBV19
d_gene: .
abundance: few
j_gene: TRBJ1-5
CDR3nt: TGTGCCAGTAGTATAATACAGGGTTATAGCAATCAGCCCCAGCATTTT
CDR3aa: CASSIIQGYSNQPQHF

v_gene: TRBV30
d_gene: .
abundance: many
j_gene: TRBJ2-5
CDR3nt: TGTGCCTGGAGTCCACAAGAGACCCAGTACTTC
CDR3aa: CAWSPQETQYF

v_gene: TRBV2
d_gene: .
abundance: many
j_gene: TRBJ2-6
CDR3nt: TGTGCCAGGGACAGCCCCTCTGGGGCCAACGTCCTGACTTTC
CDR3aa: CARDSPSGANVLTF

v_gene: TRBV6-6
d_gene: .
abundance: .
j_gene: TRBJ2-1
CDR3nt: TGTGCCAGCAGTTACCCAGGGTCCGATGAGCAGTTCTTC
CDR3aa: CASSYPGSDEQFF

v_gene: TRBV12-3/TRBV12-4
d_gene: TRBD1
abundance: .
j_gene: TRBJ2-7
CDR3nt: TGTGCCAGCAGTTCACAGGGGATCTACGAGCAGTACTTC
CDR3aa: CASSSQGIYEQYF

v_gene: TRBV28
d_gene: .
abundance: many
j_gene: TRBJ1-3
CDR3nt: TGTGCCAGCACCCCAGCGGGATCTGGAAACACCATATATTTT
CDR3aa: CASTPAGSGNTIYF

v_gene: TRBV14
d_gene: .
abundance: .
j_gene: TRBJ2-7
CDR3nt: TGTGTCAGCAGCCAAGATCTTGGAATCTACGAGCAGTACTTC
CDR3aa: CVSSQDLGIYEQYF

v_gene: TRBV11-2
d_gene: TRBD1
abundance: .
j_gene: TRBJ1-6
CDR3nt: TGTGCCAGCAGCCCTCGGACAGGGGGAAGCTCCTATAATTCACCCCTCCACTTT
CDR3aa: CASSPRTGGSSYNSPLHF

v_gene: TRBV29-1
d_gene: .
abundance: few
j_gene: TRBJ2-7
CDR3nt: TGCAGCGTTGAAGGACAGAGCTCCTACGAGCAGTACTTC
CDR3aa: CSVEGQSSYEQYF

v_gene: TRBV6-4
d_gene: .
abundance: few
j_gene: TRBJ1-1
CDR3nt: TGTGCCAGCAGTGACTCGGACAACACTGAAGCTTTCTTT
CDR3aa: CASSDSDNTEAFF

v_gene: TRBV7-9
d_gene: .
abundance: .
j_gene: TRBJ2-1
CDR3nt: TGTGCCAGCAGCTTAGGGGAGGGGGCAAATTACAATGAGCAGTTCTTC
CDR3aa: CASSLGEGANYNEQFF

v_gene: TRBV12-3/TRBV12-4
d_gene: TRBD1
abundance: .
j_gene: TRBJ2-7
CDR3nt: TGTGCCAGCACCCCCGGACAGGGAAAACCTTACGAGCAGTACTTC
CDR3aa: CASTPGQGKPYEQYF

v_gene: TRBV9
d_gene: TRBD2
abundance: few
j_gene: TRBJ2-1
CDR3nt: TGTGCCAGCAGCGAGGAAGCGGGAGGGCCCGGTGAGCAGTTCTTC
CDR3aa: CASSEEAGGPGEQFF

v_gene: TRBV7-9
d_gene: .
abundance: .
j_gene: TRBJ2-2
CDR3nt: TGTGCCAGCAGCCGTGGAGGGGGATCCCATTCAACCGGGGAGCTGTTTTTT
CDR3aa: CASSRGGGSHSTGELFF

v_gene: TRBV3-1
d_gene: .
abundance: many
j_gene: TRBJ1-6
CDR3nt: TGTGCCAGCAGCCAACAGGGAGGGTGGAATTCACCCCTCCACTTT
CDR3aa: CASSQQGGWNSPLHF

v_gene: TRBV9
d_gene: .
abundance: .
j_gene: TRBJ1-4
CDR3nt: TGTGCCAGCAGCGTAGCCAAGGGAGTCAGTGAAAAACTGTTTTTT
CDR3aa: CASSVAKGVSEKLFF

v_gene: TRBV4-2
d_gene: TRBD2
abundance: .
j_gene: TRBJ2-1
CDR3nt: TGTGCCAGCAGCCAAGAACCAAGACTAGCGGGAGGTTCGGAGCAGTTCTTC
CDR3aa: CASSQEPRLAGGSEQFF

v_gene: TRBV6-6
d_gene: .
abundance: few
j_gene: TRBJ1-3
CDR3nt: TGTGCCAGCAGTTACGGTACCGGAAACACCATATATTTT
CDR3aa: CASSYGTGNTIYF

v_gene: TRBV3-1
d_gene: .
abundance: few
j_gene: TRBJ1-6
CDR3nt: TGTGCCAGCAGCCAAGGGTCCGGGTTCGATTCACCCCTCCACTTT
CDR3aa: CASSQGSGFDSPLHF

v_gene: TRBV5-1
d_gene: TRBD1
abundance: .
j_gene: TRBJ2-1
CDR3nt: TGCGCCAGCAGCTTCACAGGGGACTCCTACAATGAGCAGTTCTTC
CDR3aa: CASSFTGDSYNEQFF